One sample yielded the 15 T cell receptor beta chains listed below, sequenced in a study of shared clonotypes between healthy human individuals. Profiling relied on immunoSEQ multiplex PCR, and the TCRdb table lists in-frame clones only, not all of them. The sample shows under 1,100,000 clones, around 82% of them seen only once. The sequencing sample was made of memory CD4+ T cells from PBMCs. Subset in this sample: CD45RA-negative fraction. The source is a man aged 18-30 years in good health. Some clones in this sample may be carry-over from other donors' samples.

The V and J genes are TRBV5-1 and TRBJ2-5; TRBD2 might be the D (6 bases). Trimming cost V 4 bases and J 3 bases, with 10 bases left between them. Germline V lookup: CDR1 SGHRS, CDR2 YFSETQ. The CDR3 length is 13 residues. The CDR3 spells CASSRRGEETQYF. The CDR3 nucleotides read TGCGCCAGCAGCCGGAGGGGTGAAGAGACCCAGTACTTC.

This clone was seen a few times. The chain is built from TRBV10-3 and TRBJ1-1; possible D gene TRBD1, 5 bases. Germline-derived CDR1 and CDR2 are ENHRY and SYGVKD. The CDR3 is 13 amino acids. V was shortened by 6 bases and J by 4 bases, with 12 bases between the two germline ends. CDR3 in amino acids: CAISDRLGTEAFF. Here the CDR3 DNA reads TGTGCCATCAGCGACAGATTAGGCACTGAAGCTTTCTTT.

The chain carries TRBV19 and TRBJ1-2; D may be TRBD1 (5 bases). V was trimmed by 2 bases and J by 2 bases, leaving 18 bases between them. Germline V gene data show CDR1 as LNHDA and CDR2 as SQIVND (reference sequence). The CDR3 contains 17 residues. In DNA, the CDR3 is TGTGCCAGTAGTATATATGACCGGCAGGGAGGGAACTATGGCTACACCTTC. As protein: CASSIYDRQGGNYGYTF.

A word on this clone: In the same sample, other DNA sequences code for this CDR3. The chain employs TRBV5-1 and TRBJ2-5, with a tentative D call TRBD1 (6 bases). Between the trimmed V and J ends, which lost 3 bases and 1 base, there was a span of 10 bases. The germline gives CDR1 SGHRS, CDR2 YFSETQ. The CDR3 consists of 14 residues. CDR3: CASSSQGLQETQYF. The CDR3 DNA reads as TGCGCCAGCAGCTCACAGGGCCTCCAAGAGACCCAGTACTTC.

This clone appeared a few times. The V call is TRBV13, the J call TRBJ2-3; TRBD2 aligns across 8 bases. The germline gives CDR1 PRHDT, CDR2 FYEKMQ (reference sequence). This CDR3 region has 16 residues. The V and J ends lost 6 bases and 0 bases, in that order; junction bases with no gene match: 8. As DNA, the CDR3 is TGTGCCAGCAGTTTCGGAACGGGAGGGAGCACAGATACGCAGTATTTT. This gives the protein CASSFGTGGSTDTQYF.

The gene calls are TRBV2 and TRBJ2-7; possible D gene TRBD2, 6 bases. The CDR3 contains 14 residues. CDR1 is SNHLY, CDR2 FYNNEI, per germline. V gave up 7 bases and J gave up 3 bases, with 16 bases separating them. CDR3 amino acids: CASIGEVDRYEQYF. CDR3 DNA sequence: TGTGCCAGCATCGGGGAGGTCGACCGCTACGAGCAGTACTTC.

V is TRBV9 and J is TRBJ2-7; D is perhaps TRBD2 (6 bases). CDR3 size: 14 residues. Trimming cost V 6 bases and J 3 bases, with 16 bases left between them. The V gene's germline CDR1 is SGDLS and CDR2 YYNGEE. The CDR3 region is CASTRGTEGYEQYF. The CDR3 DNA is TGTGCCAGCACCCGGGGGACGGAGGGCTACGAGCAGTACTTC.

CDR3 nucleotides: TGCGCCAGCAGCTTGGTCCCTTTCACAGGGGGGACTTACAATGAGCAGTTCTTC. Protein product: CASSLVPFTGGTYNEQFF. V and J are TRBV5-1 and TRBJ2-1, with 8 bases that match TRBD1. The CDR3 is 18 amino acids. V trimming: 0 bases; J trimming: 4 bases; junction bases outside the gene matches: 12. The germline V gene encodes CDR1 SGHRS and CDR2 YFSETQ.

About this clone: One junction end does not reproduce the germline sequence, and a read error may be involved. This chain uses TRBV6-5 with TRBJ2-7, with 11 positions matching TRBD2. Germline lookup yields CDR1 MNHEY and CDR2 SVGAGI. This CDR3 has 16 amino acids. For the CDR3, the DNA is TGTGCCAGCAGTTCGGAACTTAGCGGGAGGGCCAATCGGATGATATTC. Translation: CASSSELSGRANRMIF.

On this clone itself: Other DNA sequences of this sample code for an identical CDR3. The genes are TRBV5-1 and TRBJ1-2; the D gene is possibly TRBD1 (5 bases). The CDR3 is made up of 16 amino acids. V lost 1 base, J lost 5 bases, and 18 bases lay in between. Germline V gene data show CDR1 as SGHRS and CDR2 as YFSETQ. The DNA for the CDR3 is TGCGCCAGCAGCTTGTCGGGGCGCACCCGGGATTATGGCTACACCTTC. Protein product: CASSLSGRTRDYGYTF.

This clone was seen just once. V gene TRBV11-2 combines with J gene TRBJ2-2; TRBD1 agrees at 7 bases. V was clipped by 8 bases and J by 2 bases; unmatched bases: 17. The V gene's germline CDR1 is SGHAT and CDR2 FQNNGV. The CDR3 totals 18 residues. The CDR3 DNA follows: TGTGCCAGCGGGACGGTCGGATTTGGACAGGCTAACACCGGGGAGCTGTTTTTT. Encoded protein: CASGTVGFGQANTGELFF.

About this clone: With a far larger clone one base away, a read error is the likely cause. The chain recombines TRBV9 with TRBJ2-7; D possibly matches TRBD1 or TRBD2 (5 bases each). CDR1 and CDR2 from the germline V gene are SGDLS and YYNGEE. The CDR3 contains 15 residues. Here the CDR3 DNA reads TGTGCCAGCAGCGTAGGTCCGGGGCTTACCTACGAGCTGTACTTC. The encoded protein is CASSVGPGLTYELYF.

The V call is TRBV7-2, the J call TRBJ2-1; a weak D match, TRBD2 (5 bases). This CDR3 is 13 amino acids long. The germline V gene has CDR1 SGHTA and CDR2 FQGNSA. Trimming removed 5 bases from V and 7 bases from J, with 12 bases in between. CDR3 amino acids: CASSPLTRNEQFF. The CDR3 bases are TGTGCCAGCAGCCCCTTAACTAGAAATGAGCAGTTCTTC.

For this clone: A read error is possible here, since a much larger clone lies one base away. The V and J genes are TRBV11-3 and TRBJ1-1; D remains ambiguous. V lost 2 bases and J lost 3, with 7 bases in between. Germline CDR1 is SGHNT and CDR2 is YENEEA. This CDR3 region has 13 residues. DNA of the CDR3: TGTGCCAGCAGCTTAACCCGGGACACTGAAGCTTTCTTT. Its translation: CASSLTRDTEAFF.

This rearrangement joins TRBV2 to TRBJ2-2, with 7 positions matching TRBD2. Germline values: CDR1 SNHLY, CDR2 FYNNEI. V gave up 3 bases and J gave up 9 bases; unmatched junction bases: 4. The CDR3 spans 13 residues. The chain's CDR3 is CASSERGYRELFF. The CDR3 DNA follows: TGTGCCAGCAGTGAGCGGGGGTACCGGGAGCTGTTTTTT.